This T cell receptor beta chain was sequenced for a study of CD8 T cells in Susac syndrome. The authors sequenced TCR beta from blood CD8+ and CD4+ T cells. RNA totalling roughly 0.45 to 1 ug underwent reverse transcription with random hexamers. Coverage of TCR beta CDR3 amplification by immunoSEQ multiplex PCR extended to 54 Vbeta and 13 Jbeta. TCRdb processed the immunoSEQ multiplex PCR reads anew with MiXCR; each CDR3 protein has one entry. Among 120,000 to 150,000 distinct CDR3 sequences listed, roughly 94% were seen once. The CDR3 sequence is 16 residues long. Germline V gene sequence: CDR1 DFQATT, CDR2 SNEGSKA (reference sequence). The V end was cut by 0 bases, the J end by 8 bases, with 20 bases between. Remarks on this clonotype: Its antigen is still unknown.

Study-level results: As the study acknowledged, the number of individuals who were part of its TCR sequencing and HLA analysis was relatively small.

The J gene is TRBJ2-1, the V gene TRBV20-1; D tentatively fits TRBD1 or TRBD2 (6 bases each). The clonotype was recovered from a human donor in good health. Sequencing input: CD4+ T cells from PBMCs. DNA for the CDR3: TGCAGTGCTAGAGAGGGGGGTGGGGGCTTGAGGGATGAGCAGTTCTTC. Its translation: CSAREGGGGLRDEQFF.